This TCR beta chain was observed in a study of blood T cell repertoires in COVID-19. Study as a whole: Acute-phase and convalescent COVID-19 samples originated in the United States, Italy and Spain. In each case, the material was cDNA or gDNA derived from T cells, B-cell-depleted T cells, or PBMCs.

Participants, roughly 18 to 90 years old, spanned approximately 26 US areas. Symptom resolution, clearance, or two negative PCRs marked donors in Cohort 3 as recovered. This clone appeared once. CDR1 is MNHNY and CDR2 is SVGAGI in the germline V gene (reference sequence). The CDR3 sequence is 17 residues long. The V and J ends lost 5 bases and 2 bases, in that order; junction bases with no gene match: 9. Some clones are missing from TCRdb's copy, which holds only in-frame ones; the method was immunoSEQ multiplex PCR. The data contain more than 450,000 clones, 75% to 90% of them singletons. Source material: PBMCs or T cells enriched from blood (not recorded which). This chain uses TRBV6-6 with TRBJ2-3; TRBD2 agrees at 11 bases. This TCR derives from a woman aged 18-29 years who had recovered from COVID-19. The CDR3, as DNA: TGTGCCAGCAGTCCGCTCCTTAGCGGGGGGGCCACAGATACGCAGTATTTT. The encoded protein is CASSPLLSGGATDTQYF.